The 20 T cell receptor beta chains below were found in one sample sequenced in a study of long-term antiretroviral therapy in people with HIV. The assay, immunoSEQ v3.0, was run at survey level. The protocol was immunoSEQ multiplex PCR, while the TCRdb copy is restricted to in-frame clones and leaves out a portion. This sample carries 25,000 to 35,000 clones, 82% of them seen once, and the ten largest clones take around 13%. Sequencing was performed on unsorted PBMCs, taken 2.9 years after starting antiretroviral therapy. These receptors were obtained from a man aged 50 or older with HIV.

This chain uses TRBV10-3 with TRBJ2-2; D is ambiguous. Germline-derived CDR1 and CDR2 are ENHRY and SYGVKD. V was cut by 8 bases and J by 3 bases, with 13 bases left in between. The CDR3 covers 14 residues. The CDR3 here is CAISDTVDTGELFF. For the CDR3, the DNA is TGTGCCATCTCCGACACCGTGGACACCGGGGAGCTGTTTTTT.

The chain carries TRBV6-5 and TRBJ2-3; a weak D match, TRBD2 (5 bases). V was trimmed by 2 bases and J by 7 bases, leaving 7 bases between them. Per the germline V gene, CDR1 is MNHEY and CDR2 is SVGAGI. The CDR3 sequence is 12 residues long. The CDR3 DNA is TGTGCCAGCAGTTACGAGGGTTATACGCAGTATTTT. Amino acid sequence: CASSYEGYTQYF.

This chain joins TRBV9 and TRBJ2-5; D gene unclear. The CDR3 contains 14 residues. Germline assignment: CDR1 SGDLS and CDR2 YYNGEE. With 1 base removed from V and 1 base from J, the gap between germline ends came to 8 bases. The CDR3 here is CASSVMESQETQYF. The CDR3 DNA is TGTGCCAGCAGCGTAATGGAATCCCAAGAGACCCAGTACTTC.

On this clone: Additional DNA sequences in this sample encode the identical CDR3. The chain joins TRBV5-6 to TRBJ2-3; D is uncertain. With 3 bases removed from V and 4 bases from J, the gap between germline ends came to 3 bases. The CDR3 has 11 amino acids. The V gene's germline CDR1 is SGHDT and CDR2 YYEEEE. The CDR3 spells CASSYSDTQYF. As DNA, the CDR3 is TGTGCCAGCAGCTATTCAGATACGCAGTATTTT.

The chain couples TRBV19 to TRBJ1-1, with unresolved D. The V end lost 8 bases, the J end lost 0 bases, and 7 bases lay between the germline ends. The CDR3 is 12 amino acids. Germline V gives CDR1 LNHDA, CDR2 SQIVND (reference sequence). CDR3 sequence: CASGSMNTEAFF. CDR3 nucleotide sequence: TGTGCCAGTGGGTCGATGAACACTGAAGCTTTCTTT.

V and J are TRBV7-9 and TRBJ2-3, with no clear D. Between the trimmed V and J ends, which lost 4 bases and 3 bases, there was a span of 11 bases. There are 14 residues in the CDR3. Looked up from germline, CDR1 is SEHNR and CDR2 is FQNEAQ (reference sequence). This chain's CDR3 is CASSWASETDTQYF. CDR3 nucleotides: TGTGCCAGCAGCTGGGCTAGTGAGACAGATACGCAGTATTTT.

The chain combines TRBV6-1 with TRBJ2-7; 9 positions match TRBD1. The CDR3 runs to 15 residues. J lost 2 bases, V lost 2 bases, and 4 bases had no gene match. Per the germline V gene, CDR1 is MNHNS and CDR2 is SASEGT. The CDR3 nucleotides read TGTGCCAGCAGTGAATCCGGGGACAGGGCCTACGAGCAGTACTTC. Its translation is CASSESGDRAYEQYF.

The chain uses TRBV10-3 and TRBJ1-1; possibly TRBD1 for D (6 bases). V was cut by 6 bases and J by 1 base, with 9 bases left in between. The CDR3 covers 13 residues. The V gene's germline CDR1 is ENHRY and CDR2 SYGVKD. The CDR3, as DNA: TGTGCCATCAGCCAGGGGACGAACACTGAAGCTTTCTTT. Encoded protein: CAISQGTNTEAFF.

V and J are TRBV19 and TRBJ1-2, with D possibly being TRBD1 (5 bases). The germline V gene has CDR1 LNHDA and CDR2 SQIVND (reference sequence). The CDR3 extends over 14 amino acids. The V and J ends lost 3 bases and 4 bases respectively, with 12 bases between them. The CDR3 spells CASSMGGEGYGYTF. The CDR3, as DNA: TGTGCCAGTAGTATGGGAGGGGAAGGCTATGGCTACACCTTC. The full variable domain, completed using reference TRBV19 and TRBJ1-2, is DGGITQSPKYLFRKEGQNVTLSCEQNLNHDAMYWYRQDPGQGLRLIYYSQIVNDFQKGDIAEGYSVSREKKESFPLTVTSAQKNPTAFYLCASSMGGEGYGYTFGSGTRLTVV.

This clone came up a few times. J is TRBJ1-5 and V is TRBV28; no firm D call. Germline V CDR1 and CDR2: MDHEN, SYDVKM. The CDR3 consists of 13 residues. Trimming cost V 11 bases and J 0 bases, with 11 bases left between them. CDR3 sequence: CASGSASNQPQHF. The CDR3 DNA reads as TGTGCCTCCGGCAGTGCTAGCAATCAGCCCCAGCATTTT.

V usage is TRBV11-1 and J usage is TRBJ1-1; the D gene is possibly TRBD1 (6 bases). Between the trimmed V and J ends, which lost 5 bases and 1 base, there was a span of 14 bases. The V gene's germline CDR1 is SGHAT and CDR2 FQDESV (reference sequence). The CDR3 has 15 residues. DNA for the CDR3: TGTGCCAGCAGCCCAACGGGACACCGGAACACTGAAGCTTTCTTT. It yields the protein CASSPTGHRNTEAFF. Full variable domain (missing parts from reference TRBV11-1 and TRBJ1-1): EAEVAQSPRYKITEKSQAVAFWCDPISGHATLYWYRQILGQGPELLVQFQDESVVDDSQLPKDRFSAERLKGVDSTLKIQPAELGDSAMYLCASSPTGHRNTEAFFGQGTRLTVV.

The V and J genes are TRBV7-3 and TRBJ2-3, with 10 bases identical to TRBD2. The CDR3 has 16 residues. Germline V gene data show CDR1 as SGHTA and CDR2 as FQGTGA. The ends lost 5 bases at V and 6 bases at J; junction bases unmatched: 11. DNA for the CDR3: TGTGCCAGCAGCCTAGGAGGAAGCGGGGGGGTGGATACGCAGTATTTT. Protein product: CASSLGGSGGVDTQYF.

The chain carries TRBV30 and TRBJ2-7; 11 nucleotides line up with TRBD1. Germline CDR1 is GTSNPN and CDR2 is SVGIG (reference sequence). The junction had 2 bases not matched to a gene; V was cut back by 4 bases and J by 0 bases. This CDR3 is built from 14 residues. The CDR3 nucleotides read TGTGCCTGGACCGGGACAGGGGGCTCCTACGAGCAGTACTTC. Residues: CAWTGTGGSYEQYF.

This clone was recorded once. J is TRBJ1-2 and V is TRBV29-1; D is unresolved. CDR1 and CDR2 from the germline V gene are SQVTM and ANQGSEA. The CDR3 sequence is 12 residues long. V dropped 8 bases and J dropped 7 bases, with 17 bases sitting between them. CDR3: CSSRTLRGGYTF. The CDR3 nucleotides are TGCAGCTCTAGGACCCTTCGGGGTGGCTACACCTTC.

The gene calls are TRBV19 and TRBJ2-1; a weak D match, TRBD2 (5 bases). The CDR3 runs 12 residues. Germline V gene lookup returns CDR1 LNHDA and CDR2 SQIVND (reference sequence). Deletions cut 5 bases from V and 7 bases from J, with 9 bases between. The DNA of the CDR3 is TGTGCCAGTAGTGGGTGGAGGAATGAGCAGTTCTTC. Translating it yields CASSGWRNEQFF.

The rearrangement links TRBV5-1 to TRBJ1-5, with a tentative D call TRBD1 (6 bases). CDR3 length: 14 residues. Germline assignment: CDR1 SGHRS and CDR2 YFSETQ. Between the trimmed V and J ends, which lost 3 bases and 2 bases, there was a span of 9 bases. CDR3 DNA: TGCGCCAGCAGCTCCGAGGGGGGCAATCAGCCCCAGCATTTT. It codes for CASSSEGGNQPQHF.

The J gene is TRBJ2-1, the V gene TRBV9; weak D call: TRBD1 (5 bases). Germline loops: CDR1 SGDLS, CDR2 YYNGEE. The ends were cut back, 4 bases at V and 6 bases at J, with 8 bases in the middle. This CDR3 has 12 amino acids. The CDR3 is CASSLRGNEQFF. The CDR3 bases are TGTGCCAGCAGCTTAAGGGGCAATGAGCAGTTCTTC.

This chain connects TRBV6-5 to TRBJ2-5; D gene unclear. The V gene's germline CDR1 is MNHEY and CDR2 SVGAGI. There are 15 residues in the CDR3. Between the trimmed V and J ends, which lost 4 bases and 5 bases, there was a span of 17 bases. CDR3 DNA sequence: TGTGCCAGCAGTTCCGGCTTGGGCTCAAGGGAGACCCAGTACTTC. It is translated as CASSSGLGSRETQYF.

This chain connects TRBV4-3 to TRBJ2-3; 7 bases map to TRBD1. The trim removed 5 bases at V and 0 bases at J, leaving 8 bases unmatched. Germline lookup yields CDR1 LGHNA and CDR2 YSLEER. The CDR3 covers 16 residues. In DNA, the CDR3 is TGCGCCAGCAGCGAACAGACAGGGCTCAGCACAGATACGCAGTATTTT. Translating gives CASSEQTGLSTDTQYF.

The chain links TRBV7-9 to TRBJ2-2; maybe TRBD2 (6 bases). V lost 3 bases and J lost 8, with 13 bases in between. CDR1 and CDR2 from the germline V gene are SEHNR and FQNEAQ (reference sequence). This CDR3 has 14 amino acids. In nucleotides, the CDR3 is TGTGCCAGCAGCTTGGAGGGGCAGAGGGGGGAGCTGTTTTTT. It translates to CASSLEGQRGELFF.